The clone carrying this T cell receptor (beta chain) has just one count. Its specificity is not known. Replicate PCRs run on unsorted PBMC used roughly 0.3 ug DNA, which was around 30,000 T cell genomes. The method was immunoSEQ multiplex PCR; TCRdb's version includes in-frame clones alone and lacks a portion of them. Counted here are 530,000 or so clones, 75% to 80% occurring once; the ten biggest clones make up around 12%. The source of the sample is a study of shared clonotypes between healthy human individuals. Study-wide points: Collection of samples was limited to blood; tissue repertoires likely differ.

Germline CDR1 and CDR2: GTSNPN and SVGIG (reference sequence). V lost 3 bases and J lost 3, with 6 bases in between. The CDR3 runs to 12 residues. Unsorted material relied on about 90 million PBMCs as the source of genomic DNA. The J gene is TRBJ1-3, the V gene TRBV30; D is undetermined. Sample: PBMCs. The origin of this receptor is a woman in her 40s in good health. Some clones in this sample may be carry-over from other donors' samples. CDR3 DNA: TGTGCCTGGAGCTTACGTGGAAACACCATATATTTT. Its translation: CAWSLRGNTIYF.